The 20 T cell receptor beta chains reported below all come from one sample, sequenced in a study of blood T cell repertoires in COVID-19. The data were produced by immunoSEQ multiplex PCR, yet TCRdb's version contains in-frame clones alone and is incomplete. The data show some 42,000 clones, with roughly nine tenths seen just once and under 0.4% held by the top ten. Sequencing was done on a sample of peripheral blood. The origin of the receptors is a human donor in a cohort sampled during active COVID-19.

CDR3 DNA: TGTGCCATCAGGGGGGACAGCTCCTACGAGCAGTACTTC. Amino acids: CAIRGDSSYEQYF. The chain recombines TRBV10-3 with TRBJ2-7, with 7 bases aligning to TRBD1. The germline V gene has CDR1 ENHRY and CDR2 SYGVKD. V trimming: 6 bases; J trimming: 0 bases; junction bases outside the gene matches: 2. The CDR3 consists of 13 residues.

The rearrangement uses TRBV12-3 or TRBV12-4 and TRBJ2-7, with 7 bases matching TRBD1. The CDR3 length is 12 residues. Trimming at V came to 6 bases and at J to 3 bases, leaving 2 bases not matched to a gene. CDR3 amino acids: CASRGDSYEQYF. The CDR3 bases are TGTGCCAGCAGGGGGGACAGCTACGAGCAGTACTTC.

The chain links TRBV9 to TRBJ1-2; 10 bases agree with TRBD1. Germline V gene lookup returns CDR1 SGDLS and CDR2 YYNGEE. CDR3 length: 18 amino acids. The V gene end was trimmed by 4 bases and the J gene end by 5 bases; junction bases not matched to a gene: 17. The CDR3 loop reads CASSPRGTGTGVPYGYTF. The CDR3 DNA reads TGTGCCAGCAGCCCTAGGGGAACCGGGACAGGGGTACCATATGGCTACACCTTC.

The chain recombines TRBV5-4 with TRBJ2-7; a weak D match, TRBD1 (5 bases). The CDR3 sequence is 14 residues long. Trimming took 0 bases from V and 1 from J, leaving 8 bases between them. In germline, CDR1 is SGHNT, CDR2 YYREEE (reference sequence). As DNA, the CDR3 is TGTGCCAGCAGCTTGGATGCAGGGTCCTACGAGCAGTACTTC. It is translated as CASSLDAGSYEQYF.

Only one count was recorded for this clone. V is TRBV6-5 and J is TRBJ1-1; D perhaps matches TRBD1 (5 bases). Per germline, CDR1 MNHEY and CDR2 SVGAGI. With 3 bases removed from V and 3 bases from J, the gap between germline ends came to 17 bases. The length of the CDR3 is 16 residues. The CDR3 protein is CASSYGDFRTDTEAFF. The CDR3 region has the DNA TGTGCCAGCAGTTATGGGGACTTCCGGACGGACACTGAAGCTTTCTTT.

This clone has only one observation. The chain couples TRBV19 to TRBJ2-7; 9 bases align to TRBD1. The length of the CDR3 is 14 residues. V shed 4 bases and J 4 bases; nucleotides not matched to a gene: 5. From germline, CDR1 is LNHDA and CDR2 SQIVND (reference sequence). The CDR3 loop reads CASSKDRGIYEQYF. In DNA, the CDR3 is TGTGCCAGTAGTAAAGACAGGGGGATTTACGAGCAGTACTTC.

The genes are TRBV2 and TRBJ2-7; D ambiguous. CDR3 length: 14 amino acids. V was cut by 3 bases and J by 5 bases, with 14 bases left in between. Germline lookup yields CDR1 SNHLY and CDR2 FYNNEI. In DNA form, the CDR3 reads TGTGCCAGCAGTGATGGGTCGGGTTCGGACGAGCAGTACTTC. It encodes CASSDGSGSDEQYF.

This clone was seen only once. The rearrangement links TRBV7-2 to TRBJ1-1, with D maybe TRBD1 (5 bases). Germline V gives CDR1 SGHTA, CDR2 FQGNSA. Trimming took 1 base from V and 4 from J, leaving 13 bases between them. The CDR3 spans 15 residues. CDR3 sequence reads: CASSLGGATSTEAFF. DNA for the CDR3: TGTGCCAGCAGCTTAGGGGGCGCGACATCCACTGAAGCTTTCTTT.

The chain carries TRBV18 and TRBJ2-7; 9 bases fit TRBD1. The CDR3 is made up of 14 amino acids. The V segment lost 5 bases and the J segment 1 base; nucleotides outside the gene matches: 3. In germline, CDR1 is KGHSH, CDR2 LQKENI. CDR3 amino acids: CASSRQGDSYEQYF. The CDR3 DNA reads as TGTGCCAGCTCAAGACAGGGGGATTCCTACGAGCAGTACTTC.

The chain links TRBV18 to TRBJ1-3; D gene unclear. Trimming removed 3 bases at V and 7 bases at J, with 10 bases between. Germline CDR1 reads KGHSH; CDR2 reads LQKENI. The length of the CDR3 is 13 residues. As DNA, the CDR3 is TGTGCCAGCTCACCCTCTGAGGGCAACACCATATATTTT. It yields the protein CASSPSEGNTIYF.

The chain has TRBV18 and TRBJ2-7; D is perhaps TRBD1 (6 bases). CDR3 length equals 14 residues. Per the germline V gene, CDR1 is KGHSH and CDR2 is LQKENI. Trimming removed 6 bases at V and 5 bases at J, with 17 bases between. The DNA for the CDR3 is TGTGCCAGCTCGCCGCGTACAGGGAATGACGAGCAGTACTTC. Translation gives CASSPRTGNDEQYF.

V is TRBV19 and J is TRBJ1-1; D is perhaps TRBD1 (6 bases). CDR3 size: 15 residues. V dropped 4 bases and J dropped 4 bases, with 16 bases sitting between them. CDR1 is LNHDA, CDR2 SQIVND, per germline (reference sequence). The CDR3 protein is CASSTPGGAITEAFF. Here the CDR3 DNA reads TGTGCCAGTAGTACCCCTGGGGGGGCGATCACTGAAGCTTTCTTT.

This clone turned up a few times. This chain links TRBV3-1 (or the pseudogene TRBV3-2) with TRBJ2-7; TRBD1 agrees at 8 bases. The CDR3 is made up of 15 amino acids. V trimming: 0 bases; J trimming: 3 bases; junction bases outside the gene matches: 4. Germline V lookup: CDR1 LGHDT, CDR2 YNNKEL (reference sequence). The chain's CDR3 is CASSQDPGGIYEQYF. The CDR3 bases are TGTGCCAGCAGCCAAGATCCAGGGGGCATCTACGAGCAGTACTTC.

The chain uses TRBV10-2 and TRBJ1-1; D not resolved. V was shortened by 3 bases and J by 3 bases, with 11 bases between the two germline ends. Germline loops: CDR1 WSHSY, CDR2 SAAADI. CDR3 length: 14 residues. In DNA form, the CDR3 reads TGCGCCAGCAGTGAAGTATCGGGAGACACTGAAGCTTTCTTT. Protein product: CASSEVSGDTEAFF.

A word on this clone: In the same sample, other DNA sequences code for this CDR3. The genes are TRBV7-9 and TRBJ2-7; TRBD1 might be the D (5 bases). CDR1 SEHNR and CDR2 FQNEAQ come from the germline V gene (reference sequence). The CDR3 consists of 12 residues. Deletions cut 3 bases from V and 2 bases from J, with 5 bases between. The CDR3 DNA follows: TGTGCCAGCAGCTTGGACACCTACGAGCAGTACTTC. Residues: CASSLDTYEQYF.

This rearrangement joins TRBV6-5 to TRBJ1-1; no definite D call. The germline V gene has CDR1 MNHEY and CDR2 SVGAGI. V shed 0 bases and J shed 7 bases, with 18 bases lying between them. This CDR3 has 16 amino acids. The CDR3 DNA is TGTGCCAGCAGTTACTCGACCCTAGGCGGAGGCGGTGAAGCTTTCTTT. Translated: CASSYSTLGGGGEAFF.

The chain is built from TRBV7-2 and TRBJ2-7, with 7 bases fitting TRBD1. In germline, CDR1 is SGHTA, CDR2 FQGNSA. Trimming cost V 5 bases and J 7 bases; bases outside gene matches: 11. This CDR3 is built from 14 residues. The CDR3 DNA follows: TGTGCCAGCAGCCGGGACAGCTCACAGAGGGAGCAGTACTTC. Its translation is CASSRDSSQREQYF.

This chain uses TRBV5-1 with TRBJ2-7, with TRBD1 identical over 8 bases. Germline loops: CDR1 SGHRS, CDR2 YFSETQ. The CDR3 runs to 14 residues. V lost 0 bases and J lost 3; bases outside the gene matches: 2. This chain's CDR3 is CASSLAGGFYEQYF. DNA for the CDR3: TGCGCCAGCAGCTTGGCAGGGGGCTTCTACGAGCAGTACTTC. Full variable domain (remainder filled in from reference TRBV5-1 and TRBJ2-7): KAGVTQTPRYLIKTRGQQVTLSCSPISGHRSVSWYQQTPGQGLQFLFEYFSETQRNKGNFPGRFSGRQFSNSRSEMNVSTLELGDSALYLCASSLAGGFYEQYFGPGTRLTVT.

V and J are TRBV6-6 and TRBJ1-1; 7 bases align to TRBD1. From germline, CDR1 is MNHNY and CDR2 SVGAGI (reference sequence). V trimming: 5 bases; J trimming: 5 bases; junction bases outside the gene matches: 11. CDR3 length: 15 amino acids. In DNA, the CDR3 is TGTGCCAGCAGTCCCCCGAAGGGGGCGGATACTGAAGCTTTCTTT. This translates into CASSPPKGADTEAFF.

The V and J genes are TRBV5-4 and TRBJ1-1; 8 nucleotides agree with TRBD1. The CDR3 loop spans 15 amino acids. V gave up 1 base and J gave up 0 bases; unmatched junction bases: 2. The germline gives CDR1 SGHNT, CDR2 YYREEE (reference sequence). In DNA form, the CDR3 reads TGTGCCAGCAGCTTGACAGGGGGTCTGAACACTGAAGCTTTCTTT. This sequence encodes CASSLTGGLNTEAFF. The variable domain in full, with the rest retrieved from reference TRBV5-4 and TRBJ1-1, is ETGVTQSPTHLIKTRGQQVTLRCSSQSGHNTVSWYQQALGQGPQFIFQYYREEENGRGNFPPRFSGLQFPNYSSELNVNALELDDSALYLCASSLTGGLNTEAFFGQGTRLTVV.